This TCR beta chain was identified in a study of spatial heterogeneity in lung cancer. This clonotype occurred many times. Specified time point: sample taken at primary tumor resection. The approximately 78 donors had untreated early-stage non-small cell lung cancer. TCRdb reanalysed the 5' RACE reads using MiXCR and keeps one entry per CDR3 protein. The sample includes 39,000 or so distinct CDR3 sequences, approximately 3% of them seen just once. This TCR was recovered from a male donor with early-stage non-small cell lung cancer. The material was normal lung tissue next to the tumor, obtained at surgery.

CDR3: CASSPREGGQPQHF. The CDR3 DNA reads as TGTGCCAGCTCACCACGAGAGGGAGGACAGCCCCAGCATTTT. The chain has TRBV18 and TRBJ1-5; the D is unclear. Germline loops: CDR1 KGHSH, CDR2 LQKENI. The CDR3 loop spans 14 amino acids. The germline V and J ends were trimmed by 1 base and 7 bases, with 11 bases remaining between them.